Following are 10 T cell receptor beta chains from one sample sequenced in a study of identical twins. Each CDR3 protein gets one entry after TCRdb re-called the 5' RACE reads with MiXCR. The table records 500,000 to 550,000 distinct CDR3 sequences, roughly a fifth of them present only once. The same data also went into a second study, on T cells expressing NK-cell markers.

Sequenced sample: CD4+ T cells sorted from blood. Receptors were obtained from a woman between 18 and 30 years old in good health.

The chain carries TRBV9 and TRBJ2-2, with 13 bases fitting TRBD2. Germline V CDR1 and CDR2: SGDLS, YYNGEE. V lost 4 bases and J lost 4; bases outside the gene matches: 16. This CDR3 comprises 20 residues. CDR3 loop: CASSLWTSGSLQSGTGELFF. CDR3 DNA sequence: TGTGCCAGCAGCTTATGGACTAGCGGGAGCCTCCAATCGGGCACCGGGGAGCTGTTTTTT.

This rearrangement joins TRBV6-5 to TRBJ1-1; D gene uncertain. Germline V gene lookup returns CDR1 MNHEY and CDR2 SVGAGI. The CDR3 runs to 15 residues. Trimming took 2 bases from V and 1 from J, leaving 11 bases between them. The CDR3: CASSYGIGKNTEAFF. The CDR3 nucleotides read TGTGCCAGCAGTTACGGTATCGGGAAGAACACTGAAGCTTTCTTT.

The rearrangement links TRBV5-6 to TRBJ2-5; 8 positions match TRBD1. The CDR3 spans 13 residues. V shed 5 bases, J shed 4 bases, and the junction held 4 bases outside the gene matches. Germline V gene data show CDR1 as SGHDT and CDR2 as YYEEEE. CDR3 nucleotides: TGTGCCAGCAGTTACCAGGGGGCAGAGACCCAGTACTTC. As protein: CASSYQGAETQYF.

This clonotype appeared a few times. V usage is TRBV9 and J usage is TRBJ2-5; tentatively, D is TRBD1 (5 bases). The CDR3 covers 16 residues. Trimming took off 0 bases at V and 4 bases at J, with 16 bases between the two ends. Germline V gene lookup returns CDR1 SGDLS and CDR2 YYNGEE. CDR3 in DNA: TGTGCCAGCAGCGTAGGACCCAGGGTAGGAATAGAGACCCAGTACTTC. It encodes CASSVGPRVGIETQYF.

This chain uses TRBV11-2 with TRBJ2-3, with D perhaps given as TRBD1 or TRBD2 (6 bases each). Trimming stripped 1 base from V and 0 bases from J, with 11 bases between. The CDR3 runs to 16 residues. Germline values: CDR1 SGHAT, CDR2 FQNNGV. The CDR3 DNA sequence: TGTGCCAGCAGCTTAGGGAGGGACACAAGCACAGATACGCAGTATTTT. Translated: CASSLGRDTSTDTQYF.

This clonotype showed up many times. The CDR3 sequence: CASSLREYGYTF. The CDR3 nucleotides are TGTGCCAGCAGTTTGAGGGAATATGGCTACACCTTC. V is TRBV12-3 or TRBV12-4 and J is TRBJ1-2; the D is unclear. CDR3 length equals 12 residues. V shed 3 bases and J shed 5 bases, with 7 bases lying between them.

This chain joins TRBV29-1 and TRBJ2-2; D may be TRBD2 (6 bases). The V gene lost 4 bases and the J gene lost 6 bases, with 15 bases spanning the gap. CDR1 SQVTM and CDR2 ANQGSEA come from the germline V gene. The CDR3 is 14 residues long. The CDR3 DNA is TGCAGCGTTGGGGTGGGACTTACCTCCGGGGAGCTGTTTTTT. As protein: CSVGVGLTSGELFF.

There are a few counts of this clonotype. The J gene is TRBJ2-7, the V gene TRBV20-1; no clear D. V was trimmed by 5 bases and J by 8 bases, leaving 10 bases between them. Per germline, CDR1 DFQATT and CDR2 SNEGSKA (reference sequence). The CDR3 totals 10 residues. The chain's CDR3 is CSALEEKQYF. The DNA for the CDR3 is TGCAGTGCTTTAGAGGAGAAGCAGTACTTC.

V gene TRBV9 combines with J gene TRBJ2-3; TRBD1 aligns across 7 bases. There are 16 residues in the CDR3. Germline CDR1 and CDR2: SGDLS and YYNGEE. Unmatched junction bases numbered 11, after V lost 3 bases and J lost 4 bases. DNA for the CDR3: TGTGCCAGCAGCGCTCTTTCCGGGACAGTGGCAGATACGCAGTATTTT. Protein: CASSALSGTVADTQYF.

CDR3 protein: CASSLGGTARSGELFF. The CDR3 DNA reads as TGTGCCAGCAGCCTGGGGGGGACAGCCCGCTCCGGGGAGCTGTTTTTT. The rearrangement uses TRBV7-3 and TRBJ2-2; D is possibly TRBD1 or TRBD2 (7 bases each). The germline V gene has CDR1 SGHTA and CDR2 FQGTGA. With 5 bases removed from V and 6 bases from J, the gap between germline ends came to 19 bases. This CDR3 region has 16 residues.